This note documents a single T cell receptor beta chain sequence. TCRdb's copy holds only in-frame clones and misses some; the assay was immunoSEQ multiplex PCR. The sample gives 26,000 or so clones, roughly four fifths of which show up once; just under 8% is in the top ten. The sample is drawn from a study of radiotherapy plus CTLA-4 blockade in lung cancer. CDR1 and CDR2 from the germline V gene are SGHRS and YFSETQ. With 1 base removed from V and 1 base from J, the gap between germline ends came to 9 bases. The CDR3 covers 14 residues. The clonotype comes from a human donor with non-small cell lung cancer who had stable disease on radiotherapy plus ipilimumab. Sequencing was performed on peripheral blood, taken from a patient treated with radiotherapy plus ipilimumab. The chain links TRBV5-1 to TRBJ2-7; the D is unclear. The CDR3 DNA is TGCGCCAGCAGCTTGATGGTCGGTTCCTACGAGCAGTACTTC. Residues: CASSLMVGSYEQYF.